The clone carrying this T cell receptor (beta chain) was recorded once. What it binds is not known. RNA transcripts were the template for amplifying TCR beta CDR3 regions. A set of HTBI primers served as the primers for a first-round RT-PCR of the TCR CDR3. TCRdb itself ran the multiplex PCR reads through MiXCR, one entry per CDR3 protein. The sample yields approximately 300,000 distinct CDR3 sequences, less than 20% seen once. The sample is drawn from a study of T cells in Graves' hyperthyroidism and ophthalmopathy. Study results and limitations: The authors' 13 V-J model separated ophthalmopathy from stable hyperthyroidism.

CDR3 length: 14 amino acids. V gave up 6 bases and J gave up 2 bases; unmatched junction bases: 6. The chain uses TRBV12-3 or TRBV12-4 and TRBJ2-7; 8 nucleotides line up with TRBD1. This clonotype originated in a man aged 50 to 60 with Graves' ophthalmopathy. What was sequenced was blood. The CDR3 DNA reads as TGTGCCAGCAGCACAGGGGGTATCGCCTACGAGCAGTACTTC. Amino acid sequence: CASSTGGIAYEQYF.